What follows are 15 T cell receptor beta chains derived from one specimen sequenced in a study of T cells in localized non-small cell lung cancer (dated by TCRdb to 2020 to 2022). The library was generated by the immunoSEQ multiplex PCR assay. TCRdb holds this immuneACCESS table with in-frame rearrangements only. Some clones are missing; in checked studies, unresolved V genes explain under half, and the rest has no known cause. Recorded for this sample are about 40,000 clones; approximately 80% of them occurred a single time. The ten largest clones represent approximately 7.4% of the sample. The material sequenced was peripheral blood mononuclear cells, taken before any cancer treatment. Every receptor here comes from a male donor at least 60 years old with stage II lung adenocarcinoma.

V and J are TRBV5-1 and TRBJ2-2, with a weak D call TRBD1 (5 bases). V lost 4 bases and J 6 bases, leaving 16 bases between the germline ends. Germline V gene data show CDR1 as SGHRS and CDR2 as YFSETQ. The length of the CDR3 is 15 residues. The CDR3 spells CASSPGKGKAGELFF. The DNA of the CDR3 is TGCGCCAGCAGCCCAGGGAAAGGTAAAGCCGGGGAGCTGTTTTTT.

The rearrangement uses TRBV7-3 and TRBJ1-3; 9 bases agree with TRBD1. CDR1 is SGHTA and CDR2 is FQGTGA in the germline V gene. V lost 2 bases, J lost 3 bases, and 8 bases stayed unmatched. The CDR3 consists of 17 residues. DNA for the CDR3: TGTGCCAGCAGCTTAGGGGGACAGGGATTAGGTGGAAACACCATATATTTT. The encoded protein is CASSLGGQGLGGNTIYF.

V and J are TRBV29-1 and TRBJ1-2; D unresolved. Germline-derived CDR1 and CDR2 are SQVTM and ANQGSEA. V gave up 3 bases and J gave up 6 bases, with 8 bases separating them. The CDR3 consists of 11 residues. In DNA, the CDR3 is TGCAGCGTTGAGGTGAAGGATGGCTACACCTTC. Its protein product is CSVEVKDGYTF. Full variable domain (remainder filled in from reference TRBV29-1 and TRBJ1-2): SAVISQKPSRDICQRGTSLTIQCQVDSQVTMMFWYRQQPGQSLTLIATANQGSEATYESGFVIDKFPISRPNLTFSTLTVSNMSPEDSSIYLCSVEVKDGYTFGSGTRLTVV.

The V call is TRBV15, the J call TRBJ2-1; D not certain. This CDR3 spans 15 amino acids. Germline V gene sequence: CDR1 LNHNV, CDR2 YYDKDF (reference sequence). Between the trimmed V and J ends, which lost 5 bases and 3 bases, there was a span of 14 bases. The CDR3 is CATSGYTGGYNEQFF. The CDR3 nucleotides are TGTGCCACCAGCGGGTACACCGGCGGCTACAATGAGCAGTTCTTC.

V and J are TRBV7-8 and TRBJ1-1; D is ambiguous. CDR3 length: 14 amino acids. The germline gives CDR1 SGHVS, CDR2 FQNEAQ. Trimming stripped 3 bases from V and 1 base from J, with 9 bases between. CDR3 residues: CASSLRAPNTEAFF. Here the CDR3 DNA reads TGTGCCAGCAGCTTGAGGGCCCCGAACACTGAAGCTTTCTTT.

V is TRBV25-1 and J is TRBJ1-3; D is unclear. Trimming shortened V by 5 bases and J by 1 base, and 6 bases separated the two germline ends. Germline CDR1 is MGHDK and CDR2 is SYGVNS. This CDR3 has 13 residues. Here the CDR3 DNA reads TGTGCCAGCAGTCGAGTATCTGGAAACACCATATATTTT. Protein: CASSRVSGNTIYF. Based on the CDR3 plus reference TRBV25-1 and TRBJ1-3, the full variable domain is EADIYQTPRYLVIGTGKKITLECSQTMGHDKMYWYQQDPGMELHLIHYSYGVNSTEKGDLSSESTVSRIRTEHFPLTLESARPSHTSQYLCASSRVSGNTIYFGEGSWLTVV.

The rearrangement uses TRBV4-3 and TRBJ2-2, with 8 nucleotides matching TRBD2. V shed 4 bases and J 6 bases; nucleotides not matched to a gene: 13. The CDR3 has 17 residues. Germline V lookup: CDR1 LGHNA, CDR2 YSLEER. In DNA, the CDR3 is TGCGCCAGCAGCCTGGGGACGGCGGGAGGCCTACCCGGGGAGCTGTTTTTT. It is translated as CASSLGTAGGLPGELFF.

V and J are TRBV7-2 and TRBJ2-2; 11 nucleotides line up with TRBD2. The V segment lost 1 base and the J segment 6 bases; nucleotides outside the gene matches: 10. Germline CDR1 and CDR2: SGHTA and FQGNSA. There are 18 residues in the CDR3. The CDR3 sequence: CASSLVPGLAATAGELFF. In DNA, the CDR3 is TGTGCCAGCAGCTTAGTCCCGGGACTAGCGGCGACGGCCGGGGAGCTGTTTTTT. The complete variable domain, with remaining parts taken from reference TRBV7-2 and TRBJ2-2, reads GAGVSQSPSNKVTEKGKDVELRCDPISGHTALYWYRQSLGQGLEFLIYFQGNSAPDKSGLPSDRFSAERTGGSVSTLTIQRTQQEDSAVYLCASSLVPGLAATAGELFFGEGSRLTVL.

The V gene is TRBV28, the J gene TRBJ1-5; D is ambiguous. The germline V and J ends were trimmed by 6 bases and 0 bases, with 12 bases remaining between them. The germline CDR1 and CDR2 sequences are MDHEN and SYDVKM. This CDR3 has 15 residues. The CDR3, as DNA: TGTGCCAGCAGGCCCCCGGGCCTTAGCAATCAGCCCCAGCATTTT. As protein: CASRPPGLSNQPQHF.

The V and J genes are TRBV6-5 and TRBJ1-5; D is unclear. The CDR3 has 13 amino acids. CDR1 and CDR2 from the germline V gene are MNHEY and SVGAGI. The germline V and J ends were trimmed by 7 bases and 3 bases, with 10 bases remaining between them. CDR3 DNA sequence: TGTGCCAGCACCGGACGCTACAATCAGCCCCAGCATTTT. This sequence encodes CASTGRYNQPQHF.

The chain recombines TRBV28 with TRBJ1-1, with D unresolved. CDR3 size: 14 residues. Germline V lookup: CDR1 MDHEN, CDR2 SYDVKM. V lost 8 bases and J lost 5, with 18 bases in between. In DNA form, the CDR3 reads TGTGCCAGCGCGGCCGCCGGCGTGGTGACTGAAGCTTTCTTT. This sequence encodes CASAAAGVVTEAFF.

CDR3 DNA: TGTGCCAGCAGGCACCCGGGACAGGGGAGGACTGAAGCTTTCTTT. Encoded protein: CASRHPGQGRTEAFF. The chain carries TRBV28 and TRBJ1-1, with 10 bases lining up with TRBD1. Germline values: CDR1 MDHEN, CDR2 SYDVKM. V shed 6 bases, J shed 5 bases, and the junction held 9 bases outside the gene matches. The CDR3 is 15 residues long. Filled out from reference TRBV28 and TRBJ1-1, the complete variable domain reads DVKVTQSSRYLVKRTGEKVFLECVQDMDHENMFWYRQDPGLGLRLIYFSYDVKMKEKGDIPEGYSVSREKKERFSLILESASTNQTSMYLCASRHPGQGRTEAFFGQGTRLTVV.

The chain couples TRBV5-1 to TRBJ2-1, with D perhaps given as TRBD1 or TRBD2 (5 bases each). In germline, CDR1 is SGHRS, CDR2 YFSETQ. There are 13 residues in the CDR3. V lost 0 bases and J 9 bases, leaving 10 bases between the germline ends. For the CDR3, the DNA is TGCGCCAGCAGCTTGGTTGCCGGGACTGAGCAGTTCTTC. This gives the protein CASSLVAGTEQFF.

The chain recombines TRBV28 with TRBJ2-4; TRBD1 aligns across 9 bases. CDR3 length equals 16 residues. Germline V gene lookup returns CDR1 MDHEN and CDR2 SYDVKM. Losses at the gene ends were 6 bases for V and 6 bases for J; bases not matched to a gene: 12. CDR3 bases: TGTGCCAGCAGCACAACAGGGGGCGCCCCAGGAAACATTCAGTACTTC. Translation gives CASSTTGGAPGNIQYF.

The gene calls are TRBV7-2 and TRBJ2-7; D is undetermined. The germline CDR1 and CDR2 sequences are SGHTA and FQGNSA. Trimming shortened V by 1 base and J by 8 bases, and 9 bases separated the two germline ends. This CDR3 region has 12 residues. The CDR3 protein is CASSLGAGKQYF. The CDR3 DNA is TGTGCCAGCAGCTTAGGCGCAGGCAAGCAGTACTTC.